The sequence of this T cell receptor (beta chain) was determined in a study of identical twins. TCRdb independently ran MiXCR on the 5' RACE reads; one entry per CDR3 protein. In the table there are approximately 240,000 distinct CDR3 sequences, 11% to 15% of which are singletons. Losses at the gene ends were 7 bases for V and 4 bases for J; bases not matched to a gene: 7. Germline CDR1 SQVTM, CDR2 ANQGSEA. CDR3 length: 12 residues. As concerns this clonotype: Antigen: not known.

General study findings and limits: The same donors were not followed; conclusions instead depended on cross-sectional statistical analysis. Within twin pairs, the out-of-frame alpha sequences they shared showed excess low generation probability.

The chain joins TRBV29-1 to TRBJ2-7, with TRBD1 identical over 7 bases. This clonotype originated in a woman aged 18-30 years in good health. Material: memory (CD45RO+) T cells sorted from blood. CDR3: CSANRGQYEQYF. The CDR3 nucleotides read TGCAGCGCCAACAGGGGCCAATACGAGCAGTACTTC.